This T cell receptor (beta chain) derives from a study of post-analysis software for immune sequencing data. Study outcomes and limitations: Four or five TRBV segments (TRBV5-6, TRBV5-1 and TRBV20-1 among them) occurred more frequently in patients than in controls. Compared against controls, patients with multiple sclerosis displayed significantly lower normalized Chao1 diversity.

cDNA libraries for TCR beta contained unique molecular identifiers. The T cell input of roughly 0.9 to 11 million gave approximately 460,000 cDNA molecules. TCRdb used MiXCR to reprocess the PCR reads, holding one entry per CDR3 protein. The data show some 450,000 distinct CDR3 sequences, roughly 46% seen once. This clonotype was detected a few times. Its antigen remains unidentified. V lost 3 bases, J lost 1 base, and 3 bases lay in between. Germline values: CDR1 SQVTM, CDR2 ANQGSEA. This CDR3 is 11 amino acids long. The specimen was blood. V is TRBV29-1 and J is TRBJ1-1; D is uncertain. The sequence was collected from a girl aged 5-17 years with multiple sclerosis. The CDR3: CSVESNTEAFF. In DNA, the CDR3 is TGCAGCGTTGAGTCGAACACTGAAGCTTTCTTT.